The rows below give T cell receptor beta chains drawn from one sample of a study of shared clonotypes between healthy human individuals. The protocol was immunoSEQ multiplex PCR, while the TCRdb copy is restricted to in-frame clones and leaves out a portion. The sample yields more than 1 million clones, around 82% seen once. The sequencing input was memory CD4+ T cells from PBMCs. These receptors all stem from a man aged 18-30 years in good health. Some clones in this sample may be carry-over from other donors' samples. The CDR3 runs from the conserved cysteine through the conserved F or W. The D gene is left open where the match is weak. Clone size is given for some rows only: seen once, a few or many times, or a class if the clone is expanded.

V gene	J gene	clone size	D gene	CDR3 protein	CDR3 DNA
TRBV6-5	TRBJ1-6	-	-	CASSRNGRYNSPLHF	TGTGCCAGCAGCCGCAACGGACGGTATAATTCACCCCTCCACTTT
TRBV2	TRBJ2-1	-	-	CASTNSGPYNEQFF	TGTGCCAGCACCAACTCCGGGCCCTACAATGAGCAGTTCTTC
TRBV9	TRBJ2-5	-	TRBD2	CASSAGGLAGGQETQYF	TGTGCCAGCAGCGCCGGGGGACTAGCGGGAGGGCAAGAGACCCAGTACTTC
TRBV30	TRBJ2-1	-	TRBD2	CAWSVAGSGRIDEQFF	TGTGCCTGGAGTGTTGCGGGTAGCGGGAGGATCGATGAGCAGTTCTTC
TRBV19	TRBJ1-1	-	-	CASSIRVGKMNTEAFF	TGTGCCAGTAGTATTCGGGTCGGGAAAATGAACACTGAAGCTTTCTTT
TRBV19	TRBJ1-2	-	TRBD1	CASSSQGVGYTF	TGTGCCAGTAGTAGCCAGGGGGTCGGCTACACCTTC
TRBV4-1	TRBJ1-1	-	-	CASSEGVQRRAEAFF	TGCGCCAGCAGCGAAGGGGTGCAGAGGAGGGCTGAAGCTTTCTTT
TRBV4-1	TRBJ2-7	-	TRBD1	CASSQVDRGLGQYF	TGCGCCAGCAGCCAGGTAGACAGGGGGCTCGGGCAGTACTTC
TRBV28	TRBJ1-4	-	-	CASSRGPNEKLFF	TGTGCCAGCAGCCGGGGCCCCAATGAAAAACTGTTTTTT
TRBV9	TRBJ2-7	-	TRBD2	CASSAGLETYEQYF	TGTGCCAGCAGCGCGGGACTAGAAACCTACGAGCAGTACTTC
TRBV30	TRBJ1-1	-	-	CAWSVQLVADAFF	TGTGCCTGGAGTGTACAGCTAGTGGCGGACGCTTTCTTT
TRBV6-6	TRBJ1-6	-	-	CASSFQGYGLDSPLHF	TGTGCCAGCAGCTTTCAGGGGTATGGACTAGATTCACCCCTCCACTTT
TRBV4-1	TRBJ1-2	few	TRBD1	CASSQDRVWQGARGYTF	TGCGCCAGCAGCCAAGATCGGGTCTGGCAGGGGGCGCGTGGCTACACCTTC
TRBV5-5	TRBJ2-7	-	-	CASSPKRQTGYEQYF	TGTGCCAGCAGCCCAAAGCGACAGACTGGGTACGAGCAGTACTTC
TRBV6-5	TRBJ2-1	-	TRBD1	CASSYSGQSSYNEQFF	TGTGCCAGCAGTTACTCGGGACAGAGCTCCTACAATGAGCAGTTCTTC
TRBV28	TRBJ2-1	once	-	CATSLLSNEQFF	TGTGCCACCTCACTCCTTAGCAATGAGCAGTTCTTC
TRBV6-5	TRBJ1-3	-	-	CAIHAGNTIYF	TGTGCCATCCACGCTGGAAACACCATATATTTT
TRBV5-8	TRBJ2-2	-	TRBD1	CASSLYRTGANTGELFF	TGTGCCAGCAGCTTGTACAGGACAGGGGCGAACACCGGGGAGCTGTTTTTT
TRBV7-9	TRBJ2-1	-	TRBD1	CASSFQLGQVTYNEQFF	TGTGCCAGCAGCTTTCAGCTGGGACAGGTCACCTACAATGAGCAGTTCTTC
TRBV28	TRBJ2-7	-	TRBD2	CASSFPSGPTYEQYF	TGTGCCAGCAGTTTCCCTAGCGGGCCAACCTACGAGCAGTACTTC
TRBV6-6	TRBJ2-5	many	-	CASSPGGQETQYF	TGTGCCAGCAGCCCAGGGGGGCAAGAGACCCAGTACTTC
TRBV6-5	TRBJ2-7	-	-	CASSYVERLAYEQYF	TGTGCCAGCAGTTACGTGGAACGGTTGGCCTACGAGCAGTACTTC
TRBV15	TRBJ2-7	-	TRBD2	CATSTASGSYEQYF	TGTGCCACCAGCACGGCTAGCGGGAGCTACGAGCAGTACTTC
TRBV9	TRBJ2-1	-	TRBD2	CASSVGTSGNEQFF	TGTGCCAGCAGCGTCGGGACTAGCGGTAATGAGCAGTTCTTC
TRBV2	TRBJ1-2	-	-	CASSPSGPGYGYTF	TGTGCCAGCAGCCCTTCCGGTCCGGGCTATGGCTACACCTTC
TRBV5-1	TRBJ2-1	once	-	CASSSTSNEQFF	TGCGCCAGCAGTAGTACATCTAATGAGCAGTTCTTC
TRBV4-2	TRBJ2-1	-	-	CASSQDHRNEQFF	TGTGCCAGCAGCCAAGATCATAGAAATGAGCAGTTCTTC
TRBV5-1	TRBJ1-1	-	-	CASSLWGSFDEAFF	TGCGCCAGCAGCTTGTGGGGCAGCTTCGATGAAGCTTTCTTT
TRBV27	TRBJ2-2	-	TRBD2	CASSRASGRAGELFF	TGTGCCAGCAGTCGGGCTAGCGGGAGAGCCGGGGAGCTGTTTTTT
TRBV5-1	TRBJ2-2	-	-	CASSLPQGNTGELFF	TGCGCCAGCAGCTTACCACAGGGAAACACCGGGGAGCTGTTTTTT
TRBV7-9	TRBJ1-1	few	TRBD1	CASSDPTGTGDFDPEAFF	TGTGCCAGCAGCGACCCCACCGGGACAGGGGATTTTGACCCTGAAGCTTTCTTT
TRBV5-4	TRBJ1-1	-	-	CASSLADSATEAFF	TGTGCCAGCAGCTTGGCCGACTCCGCCACTGAAGCTTTCTTT
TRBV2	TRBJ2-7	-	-	CASRPTGVSPEQYF	TGTGCCAGCCGACCCACGGGAGTCTCACCCGAGCAGTACTTC
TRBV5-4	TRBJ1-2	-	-	CASSLPGTNYGYTF	TGTGCCAGCAGCTTGCCAGGGACTAACTATGGCTACACCTTC
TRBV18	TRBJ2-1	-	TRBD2	CASSPRAGGPGYNEQFF	TGTGCCAGCTCACCAAGAGCGGGAGGGCCGGGGTACAATGAGCAGTTCTTC
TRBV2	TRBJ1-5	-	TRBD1	CASSDRTGGQPQHF	TGTGCCAGCAGTGATAGGACAGGGGGACAGCCCCAGCATTTT
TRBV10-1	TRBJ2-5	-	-	CASSERRQETQYF	TGCGCCAGCAGTGAACGACGGCAAGAGACCCAGTACTTC
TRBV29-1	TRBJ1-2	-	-	CSALKGREGPYGYTF	TGCAGCGCGCTTAAGGGCAGGGAAGGGCCCTATGGCTACACCTTC
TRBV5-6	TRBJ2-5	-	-	CASSLRGGPETQYF	TGTGCCAGCAGCTTGAGAGGGGGGCCCGAGACCCAGTACTTC
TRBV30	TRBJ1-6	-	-	CAWMSDSYSPLHF	TGTGCCTGGATGTCTGACAGCTATTCACCCCTCCACTTT
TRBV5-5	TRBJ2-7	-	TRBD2	CASSLGTSGKTSYEQYF	TGTGCCAGCAGCTTGGGGACTAGCGGGAAAACTTCCTACGAGCAGTACTTC
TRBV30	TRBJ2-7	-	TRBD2	CAWSELAGEDEQYF	TGTGCCTGGAGTGAACTAGCGGGAGAAGACGAGCAGTACTTC